This TCR beta chain appears in the sequencing data of a study of blood T cell repertoires in COVID-19. In the study overall: Acute-phase and convalescent COVID-19 samples originated in the United States, Italy and Spain. The cDNA or gDNA used as material had been derived from T cells, B-cell-depleted T cells, or PBMCs.

This clone showed up just once. Source study methods: Amplification from reference gene primers served as the basis for estimated nucleated cell counts. The protocol was immunoSEQ multiplex PCR, while the TCRdb copy is restricted to in-frame clones and leaves out a portion. V, J and clone size reflect that table, while D and trimming were determined from the DNA. The sample contains over 40,000 clones, approximately 91% of which appear only once. V was pared by 1 base and J by 4 bases, with 19 bases between. This CDR3 contains 18 residues. Germline CDR1 LGHNA, CDR2 YNFKEQ. The TCR was taken from a woman older than 75 with acute or convalescent COVID-19. Sequencing was carried out using peripheral blood. The rearrangement links TRBV4-2 to TRBJ2-2; possible D gene TRBD1, 6 bases. CDR3 amino acids: CASSQVRNGGTSTGELFF. In DNA, the CDR3 is TGTGCCAGCAGCCAAGTGCGAAATGGGGGCACGAGCACCGGGGAGCTGTTTTTT.